The present T cell receptor beta chain was sequenced within a study of naive and memory T cell subsets. Both TRBC1 and TRBC2 were covered by a beta constant-region primer of two equimolar oligonucleotides. Nested alpha and beta constant-region primers with the SP2 primer drove four PCR rounds on ligated cDNA. A single record per CDR3 protein comes from TCRdb applying MiXCR to the UMI-ligation and nested PCR reads. This sample yields about 150,000 distinct CDR3 sequences, of which roughly 20% are seen a single time; 0.095% to 0.12% belongs to the top ten. Study-wide results and caveats: A few larger clonotypes appeared in naive repertoires, especially CD8, possibly memory cells re-expressing CD45RA. Findings for naive and memory subsets could not be checked against ground truth. Gini index rose across naive, CM, EM and EMRA in CD4 and CD8.

Cells stained for CD3, CD4, CD8, CD45RA and CD27 were sorted into four subsets. The CDR3 sequence is 13 residues long. The ends were cut back, 1 base at V and 3 bases at J, with 7 bases in the middle. Germline loops: CDR1 MDHEN, CDR2 SYDVKM. Of note for this clonotype: Its specificity is unknown. A much larger clone differs from this one at a single base, so this may be a read error.

Sequenced: naive CD4+ T cells from blood. This TCR came from a human donor in good health. This chain uses TRBV28 with TRBJ2-7; D unclear. The CDR3, as DNA: TGTGCCAGCAGTTTATCGCCGGTCTACGAGCAGTACTTC. Amino acids: CASSLSPVYEQYF.